This T cell receptor beta chain was sequenced for a study of CD8 T cells in Susac syndrome. Random hexamers were used to reverse transcribe an amount of roughly 0.5 to 1 ug RNA. TCR beta CDR3 was amplified by immunoSEQ covering 54 Vbeta and 13 Jbeta. TCRdb used MiXCR to reprocess the immunoSEQ multiplex PCR reads, holding one entry per CDR3 protein. Seen here are roughly 180,000 distinct CDR3 sequences, 85% to 95% observed once, and the top ten hold 0.085% to 0.12%. V gave up 5 bases and J gave up 4 bases; unmatched junction bases: 3. CDR1 is KGHSH and CDR2 is LQKENI in the germline V gene. This CDR3 has 13 residues. CD8+ and CD4+ T cells from blood underwent TCR beta sequencing, which was carried out in a high-throughput format. This clonotype has a single count.

This chain joins TRBV18 and TRBJ1-1, with 8 nucleotides matching TRBD1. This receptor was identified in a human donor in good health. Sequencing was performed on CD4+ T cells from PBMCs. This CDR3 is CASSYGQGTEAFF. The CDR3 nucleotides read TGTGCCAGCTCATATGGACAGGGCACTGAAGCTTTCTTT.